A single sample is the source of the 32 T cell receptor beta chains below, sequenced in a study of PD-L1 blockade in urothelial cancer. The protocol was immunoSEQ multiplex PCR, while the TCRdb copy is restricted to in-frame clones and leaves out a portion. The repertoire holds some 90,000 clones, with 80% to 90% as singletons. Specified time point: pretreatment peripheral blood. The specimen was PBMCs, collected around atezolizumab (anti-PD-L1) treatment. The receptors here all came from a woman aged 80 or over with urothelial cancer.

The table lists this clone with a few counts. The J gene is TRBJ2-3, the V gene TRBV7-3, with TRBD2 matching over 7 bases. The ends lost 1 base at V and 1 base at J; junction bases unmatched: 8. Germline lookup yields CDR1 SGHTA and CDR2 FQGTGA. This CDR3 has 17 amino acids. DNA for the CDR3: TGTGCCAGCAGCTTAAGGGCTAGCGGAGTGGGCACAGATACGCAGTATTTT. It translates to CASSLRASGVGTDTQYF.

The genes are TRBV5-4 and TRBJ2-7; D may be TRBD2 (6 bases). This CDR3 contains 15 residues. V dropped 1 base and J dropped 3 bases, with 14 bases sitting between them. Germline CDR1 reads SGHNT; CDR2 reads YYREEE (reference sequence). The chain's CDR3 is CASSLKRNGGYEQYF. Here the CDR3 DNA reads TGTGCCAGCAGCTTGAAGCGGAACGGGGGCTACGAGCAGTACTTC.

The V call is TRBV7-9, the J call TRBJ2-1; TRBD2 aligns across 10 bases. V lost 8 bases, J lost 6 bases, and 7 bases stayed unmatched. The CDR3 has 14 residues. Germline assignment: CDR1 SEHNR and CDR2 FQNEAQ (reference sequence). CDR3 nucleotides: TGTGCCAGCCGGCTAGCGGGAGTTGGCAATGAGCAGTTCTTC. Amino acid sequence: CASRLAGVGNEQFF.

This chain joins TRBV19 and TRBJ1-5; D unresolved. V gave up 6 bases and J gave up 6 bases, with 12 bases separating them. Germline CDR1 LNHDA, CDR2 SQIVND (reference sequence). This CDR3 spans 13 amino acids. The CDR3 region has the DNA TGTGCCAGTAGGGTAGACAAATTTCAGCCCCAGCATTTT. It translates to CASRVDKFQPQHF. The whole variable domain, remainder taken from reference TRBV19 and TRBJ1-5, is DGGITQSPKYLFRKEGQNVTLSCEQNLNHDAMYWYRQDPGQGLRLIYYSQIVNDFQKGDIAEGYSVSREKKESFPLTVTSAQKNPTAFYLCASRVDKFQPQHFGDGTRLSIL.

CDR3 protein: CASRGWGTDTQYF. The CDR3 nucleotides are TGTGCCAGCAGGGGCTGGGGCACAGATACGCAGTATTTT. The V call is TRBV6-5, the J call TRBJ2-3; unclear D gene. V shed 6 bases and J shed 1 base, with 8 bases lying between them. This CDR3 has 13 amino acids. Looked up from germline, CDR1 is MNHEY and CDR2 is SVGAGI.

This clone has just a few counts. The chain uses TRBV7-8 and TRBJ1-5; no definite D call. Germline loops: CDR1 SGHVS, CDR2 FQNEAQ. The CDR3 totals 14 residues. V lost 1 base to trimming and J lost 5 bases, with 9 bases between them. The CDR3 bases are TGTGCCAGCAGCTTAGATACTTTGGATCAGCCCCAGCATTTT. This translates into CASSLDTLDQPQHF.

This clone was observed a single time. V usage is TRBV30 and J usage is TRBJ1-1, with D possibly TRBD1 on 6 matching bases. The CDR3 totals 17 residues. Trimming took off 0 bases at V and 4 bases at J, with 21 bases between the two ends. Germline CDR1 is GTSNPN and CDR2 is SVGIG (reference sequence). Here the CDR3 reads CAWSVGGGFSRGTEAFF. DNA of the CDR3: TGTGCCTGGAGTGTAGGGGGGGGGTTCTCGAGGGGCACTGAAGCTTTCTTT.

The chain links TRBV5-1 to TRBJ2-2; D call uncertain. The ends were cut back, 8 bases at V and 4 bases at J, with 15 bases in the middle. Germline assignment: CDR1 SGHRS and CDR2 YFSETQ. The CDR3 loop spans 14 amino acids. For the CDR3, the DNA is TGCGCCAGTCGCCTCGCGCCTGTCACCGGGGAGCTGTTTTTT. Protein sequence: CASRLAPVTGELFF. The full variable domain, rest sourced from reference TRBV5-1 and TRBJ2-2, is KAGVTQTPRYLIKTRGQQVTLSCSPISGHRSVSWYQQTPGQGLQFLFEYFSETQRNKGNFPGRFSGRQFSNSRSEMNVSTLELGDSALYLCASRLAPVTGELFFGEGSRLTVL.

This chain connects TRBV9 to TRBJ2-2; 10 bases fit TRBD1. V trimming: 4 bases; J trimming: 6 bases; junction bases outside the gene matches: 6. The germline gives CDR1 SGDLS, CDR2 YYNGEE. The CDR3 contains 15 residues. The CDR3: CASSPRQGASGELFF. CDR3 nucleotide sequence: TGTGCCAGCAGCCCCCGACAGGGGGCATCCGGGGAGCTGTTTTTT.

The chain recombines TRBV29-1 with TRBJ1-1, with TRBD1 identical over 9 bases. The junction had 3 bases not matched to a gene; V was cut back by 5 bases and J by 8 bases. There are 11 residues in the CDR3. Germline V CDR1 and CDR2: SQVTM, ANQGSEA. The DNA of the CDR3 is TGCAGCGTTCAGGGGACAGGGGAAGCTTTCTTT. This encodes CSVQGTGEAFF.

The V gene is TRBV7-2, the J gene TRBJ2-7, with a possible D match to TRBD2 (5 bases). The V end was cut by 4 bases, the J end by 6 bases, with 13 bases between. Germline V gives CDR1 SGHTA, CDR2 FQGNSA. The CDR3 spans 13 residues. The CDR3 here is CASSSGRTFEQYF. The CDR3 DNA sequence: TGTGCCAGCAGCTCTGGACGGACTTTCGAGCAGTACTTC.

This chain connects TRBV28 to TRBJ1-3, with unresolved D. The germline gives CDR1 MDHEN, CDR2 SYDVKM. The CDR3 consists of 14 residues. V gave up 6 bases and J gave up 1 base, with 10 bases separating them. DNA of the CDR3: TGTGCCAGCAGCCCGTGGCAGTCTGGAAACACCATATATTTT. As protein: CASSPWQSGNTIYF. The full variable domain, completed using reference TRBV28 and TRBJ1-3, is DVKVTQSSRYLVKRTGEKVFLECVQDMDHENMFWYRQDPGLGLRLIYFSYDVKMKEKGDIPEGYSVSREKKERFSLILESASTNQTSMYLCASSPWQSGNTIYFGEGSWLTVV.

V is TRBV19 and J is TRBJ1-2; TRBD1 matches at 8 bases. Per the germline V gene, CDR1 is LNHDA and CDR2 is SQIVND (reference sequence). The CDR3 contains 12 residues. Trimming took 4 bases from V and 7 from J; bases not matched to a gene: 2. This chain's CDR3 is CASSRTGSGYTF. DNA of the CDR3: TGTGCCAGTAGTAGGACAGGGTCTGGCTACACCTTC.

The V and J genes are TRBV19 and TRBJ1-4; a weak D match, TRBD1 (5 bases). The CDR3 length is 11 residues. The germline gives CDR1 LNHDA, CDR2 SQIVND (reference sequence). The germline V and J ends were trimmed by 10 bases and 8 bases, with 11 bases remaining between them. CDR3: CATGGVEKLFF. The CDR3 coding sequence is TGTGCCACGGGGGGGGTCGAAAAACTGTTTTTT.

CDR3 nucleotides: TGTGCCAGCAGCTTCACTAGCGGAGTTCGGAGGGGCTACGAGCAGTACTTC. Translating gives CASSFTSGVRRGYEQYF. The rearrangement uses TRBV28 and TRBJ2-7, with 8 bases identical to TRBD2. Germline loops: CDR1 MDHEN, CDR2 SYDVKM. The ends lost 6 bases at V and 3 bases at J; junction bases unmatched: 16. There are 17 residues in the CDR3.

The chain carries TRBV2 and TRBJ1-5; 7 bases are shared with TRBD1. The CDR3 runs 15 residues. CDR1 is SNHLY and CDR2 is FYNNEI in the germline V gene. The junction had 4 bases not matched to a gene; V was cut back by 4 bases and J by 1 base. The CDR3: CASSGAGGSNQPQHF. CDR3 nucleotides: TGTGCCAGCAGTGGGGCAGGGGGGAGCAATCAGCCCCAGCATTTT.

The V gene is TRBV2, the J gene TRBJ1-2; D call uncertain. The germline V gene encodes CDR1 SNHLY and CDR2 FYNNEI. This CDR3 has 15 residues. V gave up 4 bases and J gave up 2 bases, with 14 bases separating them. Here the CDR3 DNA reads TGTGCCAGCAGTGGGAGGATGAATCAGAACTATGGCTACACCTTC. Translation gives CASSGRMNQNYGYTF. The variable domain in full, completed from reference TRBV2 and TRBJ1-2, reads EPEVTQTPSHQVTQMGQEVILRCVPISNHLYFYWYRQILGQKVEFLVSFYNNEISEKSEIFDDQFSVERPDGSNFTLKIRSTKLEDSAMYFCASSGRMNQNYGYTFGSGTRLTVV.

This chain joins TRBV14 and TRBJ2-1; a possible D gene is TRBD1 (6 bases). The CDR3 length is 16 residues. The ends were cut back, 1 base at V and 7 bases at J, with 17 bases in the middle. Looked up from germline, CDR1 is SGHDN and CDR2 is FVKESK. CDR3: CASSQALRDTENEQFF. CDR3 coding DNA: TGTGCCAGCAGCCAAGCACTGAGGGACACCGAGAATGAGCAGTTCTTC. Complete variable domain (other parts from reference TRBV14 and TRBJ2-1): EAGVTQFPSHSVIEKGQTVTLRCDPISGHDNLYWYRRVMGKEIKFLLHFVKESKQDESGMPNNRFLAERTGGTYSTLKVQPAELEDSGVYFCASSQALRDTENEQFFGPGTRLTVL.

The V and J genes are TRBV2 and TRBJ2-1; 9 nucleotides line up with TRBD2. CDR1 is SNHLY and CDR2 is FYNNEI in the germline V gene. This CDR3 comprises 15 residues. Trimming cost V 6 bases and J 6 bases; bases outside gene matches: 9. CDR3 in amino acids: CASRRTSGPSNEQFF. The CDR3 bases are TGTGCCAGCAGACGTACTAGCGGGCCCTCCAATGAGCAGTTCTTC.

The chain joins TRBV18 to TRBJ1-2, with TRBD1 matching 10 bases. Germline V gene sequence: CDR1 KGHSH, CDR2 LQKENI. The CDR3 extends over 16 amino acids. V lost 2 bases, J lost 3 bases, and 6 bases stayed unmatched. The DNA for the CDR3 is TGTGCCAGCTCACCAAGTTCGGGGACAGGGGACTATGGCTACACCTTC. Translated, it gives CASSPSSGTGDYGYTF.

A single count supports this clone. The chain employs TRBV6-1 and TRBJ2-7; 7 nucleotides agree with TRBD2. This CDR3 contains 15 residues. V shed 7 bases and J 0 bases; nucleotides not matched to a gene: 9. Germline V CDR1 and CDR2: MNHNS, SASEGT. This CDR3 reads CASMYASGLSYEQYF. The CDR3 region has the DNA TGTGCCAGCATGTACGCTAGCGGACTCTCCTACGAGCAGTACTTC.

V is TRBV7-2 and J is TRBJ2-7; possibly TRBD2 for D (5 bases). The V and J ends lost 5 bases and 0 bases respectively, with 17 bases between them. CDR3 length equals 16 residues. Germline V gene sequence: CDR1 SGHTA, CDR2 FQGNSA. The CDR3 loop reads CASSTSSGRTSYEQYF. DNA of the CDR3: TGTGCCAGCAGCACCTCAAGCGGACGAACCTCCTACGAGCAGTACTTC.

The J gene is TRBJ2-5, the V gene TRBV5-1; 9 bases match TRBD1. The end of the DNA fits TRBJ2-7 better, so the J call may be wrong. CDR3 length: 15 amino acids. Germline CDR1 is SGHRS and CDR2 is YFSETQ. The CDR3 is CASSLNRDRVSEQYF. The CDR3 DNA reads TGCGCCAGCAGCTTGAACCGGGACAGGGTTAGCGAGCAGTACTTC.

The rearrangement links TRBV4-2 to TRBJ2-7; 13 bases match TRBD2. V trimming: 4 bases; J trimming: 6 bases; junction bases outside the gene matches: 6. Germline CDR1 reads LGHNA; CDR2 reads YNFKEQ. This CDR3 comprises 15 residues. CDR3 loop: CASSPPGLAGLEQYF. CDR3 sequence (DNA): TGTGCCAGCAGCCCCCCGGGACTAGCGGGACTCGAGCAGTACTTC.

V and J are TRBV30 and TRBJ1-2; TRBD1 might be the D (5 bases). Per germline, CDR1 GTSNPN and CDR2 SVGIG (reference sequence). Trimming cost V 0 bases and J 8 bases, with 19 bases left between them. The CDR3 spans 15 residues. CDR3 nucleotide sequence: TGTGCCTGGAGTGTAACATTGTACGGGGGAAGGGGCTACACCTTC. Protein product: CAWSVTLYGGRGYTF.

The chain carries TRBV7-3 and TRBJ2-1, with D possibly matching TRBD2 (6 bases). The CDR3 totals 20 residues. Germline CDR1 and CDR2: SGHTA and FQGTGA. V gave up 5 bases and J gave up 0 bases, with 26 bases separating them. CDR3 region: CASSRQNSPSAYSSYNEQFF. In nucleotides, the CDR3 is TGTGCCAGCAGCCGACAAAACAGTCCTAGCGCGTATAGCTCCTACAATGAGCAGTTCTTC.

The chain carries TRBV11-2 and TRBJ2-3; D is uncertain. Germline assignment: CDR1 SGHAT and CDR2 FQNNGV. The CDR3 length is 12 residues. V gave up 1 base and J gave up 7 bases, with 6 bases separating them. CDR3: CASSLGYNTQYF. In nucleotides, the CDR3 is TGTGCCAGCAGCTTAGGCTATAATACGCAGTATTTT.

The chain uses TRBV27 and TRBJ2-7; TRBD1 might be the D (6 bases). CDR1 is MNHEY and CDR2 is SMNVEV in the germline V gene (reference sequence). V was shortened by 4 bases and J by 4 bases, with 8 bases between the two germline ends. This CDR3 has 12 residues. CDR3: CASSSRGYEQYF. CDR3 sequence (DNA): TGTGCCAGCAGTTCGAGGGGGTACGAGCAGTACTTC.

The chain is built from TRBV4-1 and TRBJ2-1; 8 nucleotides line up with TRBD2. Looked up from germline, CDR1 is MGHRA and CDR2 is YSYEKL. The CDR3 runs 14 residues. V trimming: 7 bases; J trimming: 2 bases; junction bases outside the gene matches: 4. This CDR3 is CASTASGPYNEQFF. CDR3 nucleotides: TGCGCCAGCACGGCTAGCGGGCCCTACAATGAGCAGTTCTTC.

The J gene is TRBJ2-1, the V gene TRBV30, with 8 bases identical to TRBD2. Germline V lookup: CDR1 GTSNPN, CDR2 SVGIG (reference sequence). V was pared by 0 bases and J by 8 bases, with 6 bases of the junction left unmatched. The CDR3 length is 14 residues. CDR3 loop: CAWSVGGRTYEQFF. CDR3 in DNA: TGTGCCTGGAGTGTGGGCGGGAGGACCTATGAGCAGTTCTTC.

V usage is TRBV5-1 and J usage is TRBJ2-3; D is undetermined. V lost 4 bases to trimming and J lost 0 bases, with 12 bases between them. This CDR3 is built from 15 residues. Per germline, CDR1 SGHRS and CDR2 YFSETQ. CDR3 coding DNA: TGCGCCAGCAGCATTGCGCCCCCTAGCACAGATACGCAGTATTTT. This translates into CASSIAPPSTDTQYF.

The chain links TRBV6-1 to TRBJ1-2; a weak D match, TRBD1 (5 bases). The CDR3 covers 11 residues. The ends were cut back, 4 bases at V and 14 bases at J, with 14 bases in the middle. Germline lookup yields CDR1 MNHNS and CDR2 SASEGT. CDR3 sequence: CASSAGKGITF. CDR3 nucleotides: TGTGCCAGCAGTGCAGGGAAGGGGATTACCTTC.